Listed below are T cell receptor beta chains from one sample, sequenced in a study of long-term antiretroviral therapy in people with HIV. Measured with immunoSEQ multiplex PCR; TCRdb has only the in-frame clones, and not every one. The table records roughly 28,000 clones, about nine tenths of them present only once. The sequencing used unsorted PBMCs, collected 5 to 5.5 years after starting antiretroviral therapy. These receptors all come from a woman between 40 and 50 years old with HIV. Both conserved end residues are part of each CDR3. D genes are given only for firm matches. Clone sizes are given selectively: once, few, many, or a class where the clone is expanded.

D gene,clone size,V gene,J gene,CDR3 protein,CDR3 DNA
TRBD1,-,TRBV11-3,TRBJ2-7,CASSDRVGDEQYF,TGTGCCAGCAGCGACAGGGTAGGGGACGAGCAGTACTTC
-,few,TRBV27,TRBJ2-2,CASRMELNSVGELFF,TGTGCCAGCAGAATGGAATTAAACTCTGTCGGGGAGCTGTTTTTT
TRBD1,-,TRBV30,TRBJ1-4,CAWSKDRGWEKLFF,TGTGCCTGGAGTAAGGACAGGGGTTGGGAAAAACTGTTTTTT
-,-,TRBV2,TRBJ1-1,CASRPSNTEAFF,TGTGCCAGCAGACCCAGTAACACTGAAGCTTTCTTT
-,-,TRBV5-6,TRBJ1-5,CASSFHGFDQPQHF,TGTGCCAGCAGCTTTCATGGGTTCGATCAGCCCCAGCATTTT
-,-,TRBV25-1,TRBJ1-6,CASSDHHNSPLHF,TGTGCCAGCAGTGACCACCATAATTCACCCCTCCACTTT
-,once,TRBV2,TRBJ2-3,CASRRTDTQYF,TGTGCCAGCAGACGCACAGATACGCAGTATTTT
TRBD1,-,TRBV11-2,TRBJ1-1,CASSPGGAKAEAFF,TGTGCCAGCAGCCCAGGGGGGGCTAAGGCTGAAGCTTTCTTT
-,-,TRBV7-9,TRBJ1-2,CASSLDLAFGINGYTF,TGTGCCAGCAGCTTAGATCTGGCGTTCGGGATTAATGGCTACACCTTC
TRBD1,-,TRBV4-1,TRBJ1-1,CASSLGQGEAFF,TGCGCCAGCAGCCTCGGACAGGGTGAAGCTTTCTTT
TRBD1,-,TRBV30,TRBJ2-4,CAWNIGTETGSKNIQYF,TGTGCCTGGAATATCGGGACAGAAACGGGCTCCAAAAACATTCAGTACTTC
-,-,TRBV4-2,TRBJ2-1,CASSQDKSSYNEQFF,TGTGCCAGCAGCCAGGACAAGAGCTCCTACAATGAGCAGTTCTTC
-,few,TRBV29-1,TRBJ1-1,CSVEIGGATEAFF,TGCAGCGTTGAGATCGGGGGGGCCACTGAAGCTTTCTTT
-,-,TRBV15,TRBJ1-1,CATSRVLRAGYEGAFF,TGTGCCACCAGCAGAGTCCTACGGGCAGGGTACGAGGGAGCTTTCTTT
-,few,TRBV29-1,TRBJ2-5,CSVSSGETQYF,TGCAGCGTTTCCAGCGGAGAGACCCAGTACTTC
TRBD1,-,TRBV2,TRBJ2-7,CASSHRDRGTYEQYF,TGTGCCAGCAGCCACCGGGACAGGGGTACCTACGAGCAGTACTTC
-,-,TRBV4-3,TRBJ1-1,CASSQVLGGAEAFF,TGCGCCAGCAGCCAAGTGCTCGGGGGGGCTGAAGCTTTCTTT
TRBD2,-,TRBV18,TRBJ2-7,CASSPPPGGGVHTYEQYF,TGTGCCAGCTCACCACCGCCGGGGGGGGGCGTCCATACCTACGAGCAGTACTTC
TRBD1,-,TRBV27,TRBJ1-1,CASSFDRVTEAFF,TGTGCCAGCAGTTTCGACAGGGTGACTGAAGCTTTCTTT
-,-,TRBV2,TRBJ1-2,CASSGTPESYTF,TGTGCCAGCAGTGGGACGCCCGAGAGCTACACCTTC
TRBD1,once,TRBV6-6,TRBJ1-2,CASSPSTGTVYGYTF,TGTGCCAGCAGTCCCTCGACAGGGACGGTCTATGGCTACACCTTC